The rows below give T cell receptor beta chains drawn from one sample of a study of blood T cell repertoires in COVID-19. The data were produced by immunoSEQ multiplex PCR, yet TCRdb's version contains in-frame clones alone and is incomplete. In the table there are approximately 180,000 clones, 70% to 90% of which are singletons. The sequencing input was peripheral blood. These TCRs come from a human donor with active or convalescent COVID-19. The donor label of this sample is uncertain. Both conserved end residues are part of each CDR3. The order of the fields is clone size, V gene, J gene, D gene, CDR3 protein, CDR3 DNA. D genes are given only for firm matches. The size of a clone is reported for some rows only, either as once, few or many, or as a class for expanded clones.

clone size: -
V gene: TRBV2
J gene: TRBJ1-1
D gene: -
CDR3 protein: CASSVVLTGTEAFF
CDR3 DNA: TGTGCCAGCAGTGTAGTCCTTACAGGGACCGAAGCTTTCTTT

clone size: -
V gene: TRBV29-1
J gene: TRBJ1-2
D gene: -
CDR3 protein: CSVDRNAYGYTF
CDR3 DNA: TGCAGCGTAGACAGGAATGCCTATGGCTACACCTTC

clone size: -
V gene: TRBV9
J gene: TRBJ2-3
D gene: -
CDR3 protein: CASSNDPGGTDTQYF
CDR3 DNA: TGTGCCAGCAGCAATGACCCAGGAGGAACAGATACGCAGTATTTT

clone size: -
V gene: TRBV7-3
J gene: TRBJ2-1
D gene: -
CDR3 protein: CASSVSIGGEQFF
CDR3 DNA: TGTGCCAGCAGCGTTTCCATAGGGGGAGAGCAGTTCTTC

clone size: -
V gene: TRBV6-5
J gene: TRBJ1-1
D gene: TRBD1
CDR3 protein: CASSRYQGGNTEAFF
CDR3 DNA: TGTGCCAGCAGTAGGTACCAGGGGGGAAACACTGAAGCTTTCTTT

clone size: -
V gene: TRBV5-4
J gene: TRBJ2-5
D gene: TRBD2
CDR3 protein: CASSSEAGGVETQYF
CDR3 DNA: TGTGCCAGCAGCTCGGAAGCGGGAGGGGTAGAGACCCAGTACTTC

clone size: once
V gene: TRBV15
J gene: TRBJ1-1
D gene: -
CDR3 protein: CATSRGTGGYTEAFF
CDR3 DNA: TGTGCCACCAGCAGAGGCACTGGAGGGTACACTGAAGCTTTCTTT

clone size: -
V gene: TRBV9
J gene: TRBJ2-3
D gene: -
CDR3 protein: CARRHPWMGGARGPDTQYF
CDR3 DNA: TGTGCCCGCAGGCATCCGTGGATGGGGGGAGCTAGGGGGCCAGATACGCAGTATTTT

clone size: -
V gene: TRBV6-5
J gene: TRBJ2-2
D gene: -
CDR3 protein: CASSYYSNTGELFF
CDR3 DNA: TGTGCCAGCAGTTATTATTCTAACACCGGGGAGCTGTTTTTT

clone size: -
V gene: TRBV7-9
J gene: TRBJ1-2
D gene: TRBD1
CDR3 protein: CASSLGGSGQGGYGYTF
CDR3 DNA: TGTGCCAGCAGCTTAGGAGGGTCGGGACAGGGAGGCTATGGCTACACCTTC

clone size: once
V gene: TRBV2
J gene: TRBJ1-3
D gene: -
CDR3 protein: CASEEAGVGNTIYF
CDR3 DNA: TGTGCCAGCGAAGAAGCAGGGGTTGGAAACACCATATATTTT

clone size: -
V gene: TRBV7-2
J gene: TRBJ2-7
D gene: TRBD1
CDR3 protein: CASSLGDSLTEQYF
CDR3 DNA: TGTGCCAGCAGCTTAGGGGACAGTCTAACAGAGCAGTACTTC

clone size: -
V gene: TRBV14
J gene: TRBJ2-2
D gene: -
CDR3 protein: CASSPLAGNTGELFF
CDR3 DNA: TGTGCCAGCAGCCCCTTGGCAGGGAACACCGGGGAGCTGTTTTTT

clone size: -
V gene: TRBV19
J gene: TRBJ1-1
D gene: -
CDR3 protein: CASSIVSVYTEAFF
CDR3 DNA: TGTGCCAGTAGTATAGTATCAGTTTACACTGAAGCTTTCTTT

clone size: few
V gene: TRBV28
J gene: TRBJ2-3
D gene: TRBD2
CDR3 protein: CASKSGRGDTDTQYF
CDR3 DNA: TGTGCCAGCAAAAGCGGGAGGGGGGACACAGATACGCAGTATTTT

clone size: -
V gene: TRBV5-6
J gene: TRBJ2-2
D gene: TRBD1
CDR3 protein: CASSRQGFGELFF
CDR3 DNA: TGTGCCAGCAGCCGACAGGGGTTCGGGGAGCTGTTTTTT

clone size: -
V gene: TRBV10-1
J gene: TRBJ2-7
D gene: -
CDR3 protein: CASSDSSSYEQYF
CDR3 DNA: TGCGCCAGCAGTGACTCCAGCTCCTACGAGCAGTACTTC

clone size: -
V gene: TRBV3-1/TRBV3-2
J gene: TRBJ1-1
D gene: -
CDR3 protein: CASSQAGTRGYTEAFF
CDR3 DNA: TGTGCCAGCAGCCAAGCCGGGACACGAGGATACACTGAAGCTTTCTTT

clone size: -
V gene: TRBV7-2
J gene: TRBJ2-7
D gene: TRBD2
CDR3 protein: CASSLYGGRSGQYF
CDR3 DNA: TGTGCCAGCAGCTTATATGGCGGGAGGTCCGGGCAGTACTTC

clone size: -
V gene: TRBV7-3
J gene: TRBJ2-7
D gene: -
CDR3 protein: CASSLVRKYEQYF
CDR3 DNA: TGTGCCAGCAGCTTAGTTAGAAAGTACGAGCAGTACTTC

clone size: -
V gene: TRBV14
J gene: TRBJ1-1
D gene: -
CDR3 protein: CASSQRLTANTEAFF
CDR3 DNA: TGTGCCAGCAGCCAGCGCCTGACAGCCAACACTGAAGCTTTCTTT

clone size: -
V gene: TRBV19
J gene: TRBJ2-2
D gene: TRBD1
CDR3 protein: CASSIPEYGTGGSGGELFF
CDR3 DNA: TGTGCCAGTAGTATCCCCGAGTATGGGACAGGGGGCAGTGGCGGGGAGCTGTTTTTT

clone size: -
V gene: TRBV30
J gene: TRBJ1-6
D gene: -
CDR3 protein: CAWKSRYNSPLHF
CDR3 DNA: TGTGCCTGGAAGTCCAGATATAATTCACCCCTCCACTTT

clone size: -
V gene: TRBV11-2
J gene: TRBJ2-1
D gene: -
CDR3 protein: CASRLLRGRYGEQFF
CDR3 DNA: TGTGCCAGCAGACTCCTTCGAGGAAGGTATGGTGAGCAGTTCTTC

clone size: -
V gene: TRBV24-1
J gene: TRBJ1-2
D gene: -
CDR3 protein: CATSDTSANYGYTF
CDR3 DNA: TGTGCCACCAGTGATACAAGCGCTAACTATGGCTACACCTTC

clone size: -
V gene: TRBV7-2
J gene: TRBJ1-2
D gene: TRBD1
CDR3 protein: CASSRGQGALGYTF
CDR3 DNA: TGTGCCAGCAGCCGGGGACAGGGGGCGTTGGGCTACACCTTC

clone size: -
V gene: TRBV28
J gene: TRBJ1-6
D gene: -
CDR3 protein: CASSLGGGSYNSPLHF
CDR3 DNA: TGTGCCAGCAGTTTAGGGGGGGGCTCCTATAATTCACCCCTCCACTTT

clone size: -
V gene: TRBV2
J gene: TRBJ2-2
D gene: TRBD2
CDR3 protein: CASSAGGWVATPTGELFF
CDR3 DNA: TGTGCCAGCAGTGCGGGGGGATGGGTCGCAACACCCACCGGGGAGCTGTTTTTT

clone size: -
V gene: TRBV29-1
J gene: TRBJ2-5
D gene: -
CDR3 protein: CSVNRDLQETQYF
CDR3 DNA: TGCAGCGTAAACCGGGACTTACAAGAGACCCAGTACTTC

clone size: -
V gene: TRBV5-1
J gene: TRBJ2-3
D gene: -
CDR3 protein: CASSWGADTQYF
CDR3 DNA: TGCGCCAGCAGCTGGGGGGCAGATACGCAGTATTTT

clone size: -
V gene: TRBV5-1
J gene: TRBJ2-1
D gene: -
CDR3 protein: CASSLGTLSQANEQFF
CDR3 DNA: TGCGCCAGCAGCTTGGGGACTCTAAGCCAAGCCAATGAGCAGTTCTTC

clone size: -
V gene: TRBV25-1
J gene: TRBJ1-1
D gene: TRBD1
CDR3 protein: CASIRTGETEAFF
CDR3 DNA: TGTGCCAGTATACGGACAGGGGAGACTGAAGCTTTCTTT

clone size: -
V gene: TRBV9
J gene: TRBJ2-5
D gene: -
CDR3 protein: CASSVGRETQYF
CDR3 DNA: TGTGCCAGCAGCGTAGGTAGAGAGACCCAGTACTTC

clone size: -
V gene: TRBV5-1
J gene: TRBJ2-3
D gene: -
CDR3 protein: CASSYNIRDKGNF
CDR3 DNA: TGCGCCAGCAGTTATAATATCCGGGACAAGGGAAACTTT

clone size: -
V gene: TRBV6-1
J gene: TRBJ2-5
D gene: TRBD2
CDR3 protein: CASSDSPTSWWETQYF
CDR3 DNA: TGTGCCAGCAGTGATTCCCCGACTAGCTGGTGGGAGACCCAGTACTTC

clone size: -
V gene: TRBV19
J gene: TRBJ1-1
D gene: -
CDR3 protein: CASTHISQGILSANTEAFF
CDR3 DNA: TGTGCCAGTACCCATATATCACAGGGAATCCTATCGGCGAATACTGAAGCTTTCTTT

clone size: -
V gene: TRBV5-4
J gene: TRBJ2-3
D gene: -
CDR3 protein: CASSLDSPTDTQYF
CDR3 DNA: TGTGCCAGCAGCCTAGACAGTCCCACAGATACGCAGTATTTT

clone size: -
V gene: TRBV14
J gene: TRBJ2-3
D gene: -
CDR3 protein: CASSPGGGFATTSTDTQYF
CDR3 DNA: TGTGCCAGCAGCCCGGGCGGGGGCTTTGCGACTACTAGCACAGATACGCAGTATTTT

clone size: -
V gene: TRBV2
J gene: TRBJ2-3
D gene: -
CDR3 protein: CASSRTQTTDTQYF
CDR3 DNA: TGTGCCAGCAGTCGGACTCAGACCACAGATACGCAGTATTTT

clone size: -
V gene: TRBV3-1/TRBV3-2
J gene: TRBJ2-2
D gene: -
CDR3 protein: CASSRVRDGELFF
CDR3 DNA: TGTGCCAGCAGCCGAGTTCGGGACGGGGAGCTGTTTTTT

clone size: -
V gene: TRBV3-1/TRBV3-2
J gene: TRBJ1-2
D gene: -
CDR3 protein: CASSREWEKDYGYTF
CDR3 DNA: TGTGCCAGCAGCCGAGAGTGGGAGAAGGACTATGGCTACACCTTC

clone size: -
V gene: TRBV10-3
J gene: TRBJ1-1
D gene: -
CDR3 protein: CAISFTENTEAFF
CDR3 DNA: TGTGCCATCAGTTTTACAGAGAACACTGAAGCTTTCTTT

clone size: few
V gene: TRBV4-1
J gene: TRBJ2-1
D gene: TRBD2
CDR3 protein: CASSQEPSGLSNEQFF
CDR3 DNA: TGCGCCAGCAGCCAAGAACCTAGCGGGCTTTCCAATGAGCAGTTCTTC

clone size: once
V gene: TRBV20-1
J gene: TRBJ1-5
D gene: TRBD1
CDR3 protein: CSAGQDQPQHF
CDR3 DNA: TGCAGTGCTGGACAGGACCAGCCCCAGCATTTT

clone size: -
V gene: TRBV7-2
J gene: TRBJ2-7
D gene: TRBD2
CDR3 protein: CASSMTSGGYEQYF
CDR3 DNA: TGTGCCAGCAGCATGACTAGCGGGGGCTACGAGCAGTACTTC

clone size: -
V gene: TRBV27
J gene: TRBJ2-7
D gene: -
CDR3 protein: CASSLSALFSYEQYF
CDR3 DNA: TGTGCCAGCAGCCTCAGTGCTCTTTTCTCCTACGAGCAGTACTTC

clone size: -
V gene: TRBV6-5
J gene: TRBJ2-2
D gene: TRBD1
CDR3 protein: CASSPGTGYTGELFF
CDR3 DNA: TGTGCCAGCAGCCCCGGGACAGGCTACACCGGGGAGCTGTTTTTT

clone size: -
V gene: TRBV7-2
J gene: TRBJ2-5
D gene: TRBD2
CDR3 protein: CASSLWASGGAETQYF
CDR3 DNA: TGTGCCAGCAGCTTATGGGCTAGCGGGGGGGCTGAGACCCAGTACTTC

clone size: -
V gene: TRBV19
J gene: TRBJ2-5
D gene: TRBD2
CDR3 protein: CASSTSGLAGGFQETQYF
CDR3 DNA: TGTGCCAGTAGTACCTCGGGACTAGCGGGTGGATTCCAAGAGACCCAGTACTTC

clone size: -
V gene: TRBV7-9
J gene: TRBJ2-5
D gene: -
CDR3 protein: CASSSSQIETQYF
CDR3 DNA: TGTGCCAGCAGCTCATCTCAGATAGAGACCCAGTACTTC